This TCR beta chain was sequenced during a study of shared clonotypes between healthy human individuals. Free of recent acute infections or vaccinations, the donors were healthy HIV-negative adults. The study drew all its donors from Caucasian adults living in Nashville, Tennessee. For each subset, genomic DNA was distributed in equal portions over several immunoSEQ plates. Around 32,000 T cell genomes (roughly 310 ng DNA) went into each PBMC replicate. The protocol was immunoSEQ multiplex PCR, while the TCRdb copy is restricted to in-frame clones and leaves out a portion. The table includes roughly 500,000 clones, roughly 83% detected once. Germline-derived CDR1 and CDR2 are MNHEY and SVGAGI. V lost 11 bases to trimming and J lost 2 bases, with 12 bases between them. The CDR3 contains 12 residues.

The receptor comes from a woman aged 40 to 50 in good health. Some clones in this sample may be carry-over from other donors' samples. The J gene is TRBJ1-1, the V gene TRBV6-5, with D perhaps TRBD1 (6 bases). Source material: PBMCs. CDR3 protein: CAGRGPNTEAFF. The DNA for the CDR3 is TGTGCCGGACGGGGGCCAAACACTGAAGCTTTCTTT.